This entry features one T cell receptor beta chain sequence. With 1 base clipped from V and 5 bases from J, the junction kept 5 bases outside the gene matches. Germline V gene data show CDR1 as SGHNT and CDR2 as YENEEA. The CDR3 is 15 residues long. The authors' processing: Reference gene primer amplification yielded estimated nucleated cell counts. Generated by immunoSEQ multiplex PCR, the TCRdb table keeps only in-frame clones and is missing some. The V and J calls and clone size were taken over from that table, and D and trimming were inferred from the DNA. The table lists around 220,000 clones, around 80% of them singletons. This sample was included in a study of blood T cell repertoires in COVID-19. About the research overall: There were acute and convalescent COVID-19 samples, and they came from the United States, Italy and Spain. Sources were T cells, B-cell-depleted T cells, or PBMCs; the material itself was cDNA or gDNA.

This clonotype was obtained from a man aged 25 to 40 with active or convalescent COVID-19. The sequencing input was peripheral blood. V gene TRBV11-3 combines with J gene TRBJ1-1, with TRBD1 identical over 9 bases. In DNA form, the CDR3 reads TGTGCCAGCAGCTTAGGGACAGGGGCCAGGACTGAAGCTTTCTTT. As protein: CASSLGTGARTEAFF.